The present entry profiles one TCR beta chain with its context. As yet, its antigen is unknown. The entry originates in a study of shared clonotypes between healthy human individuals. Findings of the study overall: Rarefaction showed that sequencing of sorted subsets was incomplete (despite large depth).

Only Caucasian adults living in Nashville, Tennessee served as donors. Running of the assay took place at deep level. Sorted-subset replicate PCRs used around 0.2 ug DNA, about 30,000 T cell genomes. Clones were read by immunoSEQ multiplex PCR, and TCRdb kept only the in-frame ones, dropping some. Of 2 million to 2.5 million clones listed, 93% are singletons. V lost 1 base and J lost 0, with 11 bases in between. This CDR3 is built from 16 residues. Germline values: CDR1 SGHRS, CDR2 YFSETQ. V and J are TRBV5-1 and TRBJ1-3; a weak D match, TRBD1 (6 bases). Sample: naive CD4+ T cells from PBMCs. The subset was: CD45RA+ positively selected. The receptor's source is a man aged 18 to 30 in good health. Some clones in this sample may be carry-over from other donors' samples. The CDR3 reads CASSLSTGTSGNTIYF. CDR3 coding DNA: TGCGCCAGCAGCTTGTCCACAGGGACCTCTGGAAACACCATATATTTT.